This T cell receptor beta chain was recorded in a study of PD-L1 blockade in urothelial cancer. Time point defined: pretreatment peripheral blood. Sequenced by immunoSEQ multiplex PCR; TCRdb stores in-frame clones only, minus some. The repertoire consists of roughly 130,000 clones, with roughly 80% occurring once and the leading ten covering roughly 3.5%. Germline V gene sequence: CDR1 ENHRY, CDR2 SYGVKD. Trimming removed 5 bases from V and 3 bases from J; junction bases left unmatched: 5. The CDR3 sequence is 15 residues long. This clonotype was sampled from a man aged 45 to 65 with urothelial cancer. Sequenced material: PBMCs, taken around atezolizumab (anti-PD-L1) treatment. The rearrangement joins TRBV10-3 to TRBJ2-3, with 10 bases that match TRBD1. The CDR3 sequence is CAISSGTGATDTQYF. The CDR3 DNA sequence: TGTGCCATCAGTTCCGGGACAGGGGCAACAGATACGCAGTATTTT.